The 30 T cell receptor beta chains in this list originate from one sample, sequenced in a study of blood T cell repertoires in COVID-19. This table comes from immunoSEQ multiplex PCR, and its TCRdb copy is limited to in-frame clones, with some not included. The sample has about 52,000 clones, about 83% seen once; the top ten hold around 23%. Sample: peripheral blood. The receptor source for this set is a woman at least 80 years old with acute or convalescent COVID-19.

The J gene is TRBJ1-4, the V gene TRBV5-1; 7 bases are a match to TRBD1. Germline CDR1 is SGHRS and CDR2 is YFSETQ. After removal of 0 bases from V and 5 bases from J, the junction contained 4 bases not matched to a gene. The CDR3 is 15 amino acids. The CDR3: CASSLGARGNEKLFF. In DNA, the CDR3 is TGCGCCAGCAGCTTGGGAGCCAGGGGGAATGAAAAACTGTTTTTT. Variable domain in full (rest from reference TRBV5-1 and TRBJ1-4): KAGVTQTPRYLIKTRGQQVTLSCSPISGHRSVSWYQQTPGQGLQFLFEYFSETQRNKGNFPGRFSGRQFSNSRSEMNVSTLELGDSALYLCASSLGARGNEKLFFGSGTQLSVL.

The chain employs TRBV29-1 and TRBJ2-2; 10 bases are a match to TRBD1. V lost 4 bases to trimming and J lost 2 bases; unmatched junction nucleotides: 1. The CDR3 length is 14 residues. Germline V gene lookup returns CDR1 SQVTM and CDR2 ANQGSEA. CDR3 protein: CSVGTGGNTGELFF. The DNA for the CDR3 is TGCAGCGTTGGGACAGGGGGAAACACCGGGGAGCTGTTTTTT.

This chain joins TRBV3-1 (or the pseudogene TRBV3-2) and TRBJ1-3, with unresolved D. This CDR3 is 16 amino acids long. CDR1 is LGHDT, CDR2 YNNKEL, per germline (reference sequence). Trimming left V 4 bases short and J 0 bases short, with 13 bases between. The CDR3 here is CASSLFLGSSGNTIYF. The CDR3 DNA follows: TGTGCCAGCAGCCTCTTTCTGGGCTCCTCTGGAAACACCATATATTTT.

The CDR3 loop is CASTTKGRRRTDTQYF. As DNA, the CDR3 is TGTGCCAGCACCACCAAAGGGAGGAGACGCACAGATACGCAGTATTTT. This chain connects TRBV12-1 to TRBJ2-3; the D call in the table, TRBD2, was not verified against the DNA. TRBV12-1 constitutes a pseudogene. This CDR3 comprises 16 residues.

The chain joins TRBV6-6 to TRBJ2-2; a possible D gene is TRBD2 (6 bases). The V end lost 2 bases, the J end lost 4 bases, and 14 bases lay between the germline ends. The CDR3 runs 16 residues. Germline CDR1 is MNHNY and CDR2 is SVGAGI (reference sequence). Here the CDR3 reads CASSYPGGRGTGELFF. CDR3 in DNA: TGTGCCAGCAGTTACCCTGGAGGGCGAGGCACCGGGGAGCTGTTTTTT.

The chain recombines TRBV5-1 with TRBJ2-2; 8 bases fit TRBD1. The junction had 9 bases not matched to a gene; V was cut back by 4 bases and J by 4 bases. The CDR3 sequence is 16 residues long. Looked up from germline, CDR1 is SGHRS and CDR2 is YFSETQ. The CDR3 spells CASSGAGGAGTGELFF. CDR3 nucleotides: TGCGCCAGCAGCGGTGCAGGGGGCGCCGGCACCGGGGAGCTGTTTTTT.

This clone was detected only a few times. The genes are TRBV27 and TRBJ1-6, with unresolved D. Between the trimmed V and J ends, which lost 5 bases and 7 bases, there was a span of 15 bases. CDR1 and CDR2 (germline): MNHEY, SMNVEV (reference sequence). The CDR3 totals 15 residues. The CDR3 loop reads CASSPWPARNSPLHF. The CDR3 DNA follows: TGTGCCAGCAGTCCCTGGCCAGCGAGGAATTCACCCCTCCACTTT.

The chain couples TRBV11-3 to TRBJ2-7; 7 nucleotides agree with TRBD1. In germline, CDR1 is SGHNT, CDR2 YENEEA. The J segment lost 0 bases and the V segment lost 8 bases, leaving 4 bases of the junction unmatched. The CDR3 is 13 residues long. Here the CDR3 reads CASGGQSSYEQYF. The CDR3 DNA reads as TGTGCCAGCGGGGGACAGAGCTCCTACGAGCAGTACTTC.

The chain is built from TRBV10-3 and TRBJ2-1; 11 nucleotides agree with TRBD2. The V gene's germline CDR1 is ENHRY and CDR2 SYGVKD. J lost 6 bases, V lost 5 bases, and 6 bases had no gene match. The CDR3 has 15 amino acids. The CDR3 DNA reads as TGTGCCATCAGTACCCTAGCGGGAGGCAGCAATGAGCAGTTCTTC. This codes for CAISTLAGGSNEQFF.

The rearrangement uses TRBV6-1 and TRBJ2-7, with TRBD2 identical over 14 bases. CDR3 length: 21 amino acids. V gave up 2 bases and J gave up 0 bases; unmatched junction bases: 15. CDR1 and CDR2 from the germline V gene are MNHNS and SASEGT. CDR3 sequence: CASSEYFRGLAGDRGSYEQYV. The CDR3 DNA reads TGTGCCAGCAGTGAATACTTCAGGGGACTAGCGGGAGATCGGGGCTCCTACGAGCAGTACGTC.

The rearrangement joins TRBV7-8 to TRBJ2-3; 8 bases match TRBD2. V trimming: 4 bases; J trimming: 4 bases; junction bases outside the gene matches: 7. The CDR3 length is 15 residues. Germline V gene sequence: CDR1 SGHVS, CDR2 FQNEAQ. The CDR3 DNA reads TGTGCCAGCAGCTACCCTTTAGCGGGGCCAGATACGCAGTATTTT. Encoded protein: CASSYPLAGPDTQYF.

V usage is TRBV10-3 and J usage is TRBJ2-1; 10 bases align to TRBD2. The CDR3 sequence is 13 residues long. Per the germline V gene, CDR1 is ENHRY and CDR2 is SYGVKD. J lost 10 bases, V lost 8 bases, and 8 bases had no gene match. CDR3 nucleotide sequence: TGTGCCATCTTCAGCGGGGGGGCCTACGAGCAGTTCTTC. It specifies CAIFSGGAYEQFF.

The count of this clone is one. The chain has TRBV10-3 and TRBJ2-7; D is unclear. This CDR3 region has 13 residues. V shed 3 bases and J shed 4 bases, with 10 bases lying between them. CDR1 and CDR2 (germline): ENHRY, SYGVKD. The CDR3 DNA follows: TGTGCCATCAGTGACGCTTCCAGATACGAGCAGTACGTC. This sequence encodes CAISDASRYEQYV.

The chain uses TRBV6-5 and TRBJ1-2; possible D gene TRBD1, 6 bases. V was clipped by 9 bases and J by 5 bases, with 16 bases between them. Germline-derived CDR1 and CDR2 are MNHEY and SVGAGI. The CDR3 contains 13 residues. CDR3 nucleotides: TGTGCCAGTCGTGAGGGGGTTGGGTATGGCTACACCTTC. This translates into CASREGVGYGYTF.

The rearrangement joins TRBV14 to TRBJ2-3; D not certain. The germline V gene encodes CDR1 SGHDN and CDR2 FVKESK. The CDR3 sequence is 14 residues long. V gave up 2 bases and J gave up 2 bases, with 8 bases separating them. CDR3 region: CASSQFSLTDTQYF. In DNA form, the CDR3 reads TGTGCCAGCAGCCAATTCTCCCTCACAGATACGCAGTATTTT.

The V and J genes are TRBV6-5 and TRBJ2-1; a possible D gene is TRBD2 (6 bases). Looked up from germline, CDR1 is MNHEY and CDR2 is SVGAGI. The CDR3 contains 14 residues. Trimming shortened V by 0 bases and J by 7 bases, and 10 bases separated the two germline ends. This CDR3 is CASSYSPSANEQFF. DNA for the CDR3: TGTGCCAGCAGTTACTCGCCTAGCGCTAATGAGCAGTTCTTC.

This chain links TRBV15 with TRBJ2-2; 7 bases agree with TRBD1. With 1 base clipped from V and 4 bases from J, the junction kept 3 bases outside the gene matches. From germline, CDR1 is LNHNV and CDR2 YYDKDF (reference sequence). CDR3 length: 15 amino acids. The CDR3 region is CATSRGQGGTGELFF. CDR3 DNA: TGTGCCACCAGCAGAGGACAGGGTGGCACCGGGGAGCTGTTTTTT.

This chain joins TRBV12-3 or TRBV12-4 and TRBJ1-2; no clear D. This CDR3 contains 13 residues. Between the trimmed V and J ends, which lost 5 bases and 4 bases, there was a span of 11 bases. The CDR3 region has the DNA TGTGCCAGCAGTGATACGACAAGCTATGGCTACACCTTC. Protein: CASSDTTSYGYTF.

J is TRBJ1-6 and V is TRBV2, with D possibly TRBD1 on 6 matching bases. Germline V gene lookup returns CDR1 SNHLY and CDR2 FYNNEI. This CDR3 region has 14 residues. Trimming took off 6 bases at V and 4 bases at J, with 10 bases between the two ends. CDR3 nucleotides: TGTGCCAGCAGCGGACAGTTTTATAATTCACCCCTCCACTTT. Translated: CASSGQFYNSPLHF.

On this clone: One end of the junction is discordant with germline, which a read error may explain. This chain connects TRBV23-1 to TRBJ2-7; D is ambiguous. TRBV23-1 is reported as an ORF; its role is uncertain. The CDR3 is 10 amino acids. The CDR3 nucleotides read TGCGCCAGCAGTCAATCAAAGCGAGACTTC. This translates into CASSQSKRDF.

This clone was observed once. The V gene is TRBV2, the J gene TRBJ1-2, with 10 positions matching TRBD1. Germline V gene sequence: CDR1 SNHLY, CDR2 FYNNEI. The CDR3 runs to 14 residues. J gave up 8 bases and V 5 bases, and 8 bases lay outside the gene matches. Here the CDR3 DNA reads TGTGCCAGCAGTCGTACCGGGACAGGGGTAGGCTACACCTTC. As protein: CASSRTGTGVGYTF.

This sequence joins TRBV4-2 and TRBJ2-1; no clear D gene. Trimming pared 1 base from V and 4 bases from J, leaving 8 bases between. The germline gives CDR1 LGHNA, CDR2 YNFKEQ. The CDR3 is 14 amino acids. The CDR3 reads CASSQAPVYNEQFF. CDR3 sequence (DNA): TGTGCCAGCAGCCAAGCTCCGGTATACAATGAGCAGTTCTTC.

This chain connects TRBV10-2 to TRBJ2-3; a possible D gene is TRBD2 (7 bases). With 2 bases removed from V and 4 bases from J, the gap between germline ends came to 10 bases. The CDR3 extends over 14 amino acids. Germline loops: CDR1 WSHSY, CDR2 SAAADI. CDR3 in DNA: TGCGCCAGCAGTGAGGCGGGGGCGGCAGATACGCAGTATTTT. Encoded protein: CASSEAGAADTQYF.

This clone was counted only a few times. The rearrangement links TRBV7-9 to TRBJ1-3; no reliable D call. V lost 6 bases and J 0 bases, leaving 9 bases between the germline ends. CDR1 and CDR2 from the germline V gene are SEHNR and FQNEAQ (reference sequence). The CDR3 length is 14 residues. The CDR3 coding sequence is TGTGCCAGCAGTCCAGACATCTCTGGAAACACCATATATTTT. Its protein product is CASSPDISGNTIYF.

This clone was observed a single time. CDR3 coding DNA: TGCGCCAGCAGCTTCCGGGGGGGCACAGATACGCAGTATTTT. Translated: CASSFRGGTDTQYF. The chain uses TRBV5-1 and TRBJ2-3; 7 bases agree with TRBD2. The length of the CDR3 is 14 residues. Per germline, CDR1 SGHRS and CDR2 YFSETQ. V was pared by 2 bases and J by 1 base, with 1 base of the junction left unmatched.

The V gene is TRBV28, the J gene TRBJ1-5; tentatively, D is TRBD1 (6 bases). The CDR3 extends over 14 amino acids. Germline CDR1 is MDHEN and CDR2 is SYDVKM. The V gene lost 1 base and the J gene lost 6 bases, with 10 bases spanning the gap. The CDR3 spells CASSLLGAGQPQHF. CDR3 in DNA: TGTGCCAGCAGTTTATTGGGGGCAGGTCAGCCCCAGCATTTT.

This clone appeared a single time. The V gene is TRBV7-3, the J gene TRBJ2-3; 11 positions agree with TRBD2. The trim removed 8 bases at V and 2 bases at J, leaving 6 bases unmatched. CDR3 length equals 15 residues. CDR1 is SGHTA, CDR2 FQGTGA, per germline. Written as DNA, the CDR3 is TGTGCCAGCCGACCTAGCGGGGGGCACACAGATACGCAGTATTTT. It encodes CASRPSGGHTDTQYF.

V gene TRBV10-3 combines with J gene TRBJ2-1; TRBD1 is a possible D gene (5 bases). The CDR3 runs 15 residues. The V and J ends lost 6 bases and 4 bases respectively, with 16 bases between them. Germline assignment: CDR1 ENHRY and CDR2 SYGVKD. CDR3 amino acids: CAISKGSVSYNEQFF. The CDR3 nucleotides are TGTGCCATCAGCAAGGGGTCGGTATCTTACAATGAGCAGTTCTTC.

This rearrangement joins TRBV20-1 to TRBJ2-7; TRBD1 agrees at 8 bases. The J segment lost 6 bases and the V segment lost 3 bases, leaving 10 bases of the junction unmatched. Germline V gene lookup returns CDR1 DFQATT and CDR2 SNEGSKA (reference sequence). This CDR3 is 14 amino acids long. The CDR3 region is CSASLRTGYGEQYF. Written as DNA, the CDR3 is TGCAGTGCTAGTCTCCGGACAGGGTATGGCGAGCAGTACTTC.

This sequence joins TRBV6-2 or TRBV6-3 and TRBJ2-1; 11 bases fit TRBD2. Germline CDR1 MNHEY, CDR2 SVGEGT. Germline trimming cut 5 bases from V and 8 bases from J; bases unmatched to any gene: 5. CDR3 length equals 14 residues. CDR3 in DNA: TGTGCCAGCAGTACTCCGGGACTAGCGGATGAGCAGTTCTTC. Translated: CASSTPGLADEQFF.